This TCR beta chain emerged from a study of regulatory T cells in long-lasting Graves disease. This clonotype was seen ten or more times. Germline CDR1 reads SGHRS; CDR2 reads YFSETQ. This CDR3 spans 14 amino acids. V lost 6 bases and J lost 3; bases outside the gene matches: 8. As to time point: newly diagnosed GD, antithyroid drugs for less than 3 months. From PBMCs, RNA was extracted and then used to make the TCR library. Both iRepertoire HTBI primers and Arm-PCR of CDR3 regions were used to build the TCR beta libraries. MiXCR was run by TCRdb on the multiplex PCR reads, yielding one entry per CDR3 protein. The sample has 450,000 to 650,000 distinct CDR3 sequences, around 16% seen once. These data are also associated with another study on T cells in Graves' hyperthyroidism and ophthalmopathy.

The TCR comes from a woman aged 40-65 years with Graves disease. The chain has TRBV5-1 and TRBJ1-1; 7 bases map to TRBD1. The sequencing used peripheral blood mononuclear cells (PBMCs), collected at new diagnosis, from a patient treated with antithyroid drugs. The CDR3 sequence: CASTTGRKDTEAFF. CDR3 nucleotides: TGCGCCAGCACGACAGGGAGGAAGGACACTGAAGCTTTCTTT.